Following are 10 T cell receptor beta chains from one sample sequenced in a study of T cell changes during pregnancy in multiple sclerosis. Measured with immunoSEQ multiplex PCR; TCRdb has only the in-frame clones, and not every one. The table records about 31,000 clones, about 91% of them present only once. Sequenced here: CD8+ T cells from peripheral blood mononuclear cells, sampled before pregnancy. Every receptor here comes from a female donor with multiple sclerosis, enrolled in a pregnancy study.

The chain combines TRBV2 with TRBJ2-1; perhaps TRBD2 as D (5 bases). Germline lookup yields CDR1 SNHLY and CDR2 FYNNEI. Trimming pared 8 bases from V and 0 bases from J, leaving 14 bases between. There are 15 residues in the CDR3. The CDR3 reads CASQGAASSYNEQFF. CDR3 in DNA: TGTGCCAGCCAAGGAGCGGCAAGCTCCTACAATGAGCAGTTCTTC.

The chain carries TRBV9 and TRBJ1-2; TRBD1 might be the D (6 bases). This CDR3 has 14 residues. CDR1 SGDLS and CDR2 YYNGEE come from the germline V gene. The V end was cut by 3 bases, the J end by 7 bases, with 16 bases between. CDR3 bases: TGTGCCAGCAGCGCCTTAGGACAGCGACTTGGCTACACCTTC. Amino acid sequence: CASSALGQRLGYTF. The variable domain in full, completed from reference TRBV9 and TRBJ1-2, reads DSGVTQTPKHLITATGQRVTLRCSPRSGDLSVYWYQQSLDQGLQFLIQYYNGEERAKGNILERFSAQQFPDLHSELNLSSLELGDSALYFCASSALGQRLGYTFGSGTRLTVV.

V and J are TRBV13 and TRBJ2-5; unclear D gene. Germline values: CDR1 PRHDT, CDR2 FYEKMQ (reference sequence). Trimming left V 7 bases short and J 2 bases short, with 11 bases between. The CDR3 is 13 residues long. The CDR3 DNA is TGTGCCAGCAATTCGGCAGCGCAAGAGACCCAGTACTTC. Its protein is CASNSAAQETQYF. Looking up the rest from reference TRBV13 and TRBJ2-5 gives the full variable domain: AAGVIQSPRHLIKEKRETATLKCYPIPRHDTVYWYQQGPGQDPQFLISFYEKMQSDKGSIPDRFSAQQFSDYHSELNMSSLELGDSALYFCASNSAAQETQYFGPGTRLLVL.

The CDR3 DNA is TGTGCCAGCAGTTTGGGACAGGGGTTATATGGCTACACCTTC. Residues: CASSLGQGLYGYTF. The J gene is TRBJ1-2, the V gene TRBV27, with 10 nucleotides matching TRBD1. Trimming at V came to 3 bases and at J to 5 bases, leaving 3 bases not matched to a gene. In germline, CDR1 is MNHEY, CDR2 SMNVEV (reference sequence). The CDR3 contains 14 residues.

V usage is TRBV5-1 and J usage is TRBJ1-1; maybe TRBD1 (5 bases). Germline V gene data show CDR1 as SGHRS and CDR2 as YFSETQ. The CDR3 has 13 amino acids. Trimming removed 3 bases from V and 4 bases from J, with 10 bases in between. The CDR3 sequence is CASSWGGSTEAFF. The CDR3 region has the DNA TGCGCCAGCAGCTGGGGGGGGAGCACTGAAGCTTTCTTT.

The rearrangement uses TRBV9 and TRBJ1-3, with a possible D match to TRBD1 (6 bases). Germline CDR1 and CDR2: SGDLS and YYNGEE. The CDR3 runs to 16 residues. V was pared by 0 bases and J by 1 base, with 11 bases between. The CDR3 sequence is CASSVEGGLSGNTIYF. CDR3 nucleotide sequence: TGTGCCAGCAGCGTAGAAGGGGGACTATCTGGAAACACCATATATTTT. The complete variable domain, with remaining parts taken from reference TRBV9 and TRBJ1-3, reads DSGVTQTPKHLITATGQRVTLRCSPRSGDLSVYWYQQSLDQGLQFLIQYYNGEERAKGNILERFSAQQFPDLHSELNLSSLELGDSALYFCASSVEGGLSGNTIYFGEGSWLTVV.

The chain has TRBV5-4 and TRBJ2-4, with 12 bases fitting TRBD2. This CDR3 contains 17 residues. CDR1 is SGHNT, CDR2 YYREEE, per germline (reference sequence). Trimming took 0 bases from V and 2 from J; bases not matched to a gene: 3. CDR3 in amino acids: CASSLGLAGVSKNIQYF. The CDR3 DNA follows: TGTGCCAGCAGCTTGGGACTAGCGGGGGTTTCCAAAAACATTCAGTACTTC.

The chain has TRBV28 and TRBJ2-2; D uncertain. This CDR3 contains 14 residues. The germline CDR1 and CDR2 sequences are MDHEN and SYDVKM. Trimming shortened V by 3 bases and J by 0 bases, and 5 bases separated the two germline ends. The CDR3 nucleotides read TGTGCCAGCAGTTTCAGGCCGAACACCGGGGAGCTGTTTTTT. The encoded protein is CASSFRPNTGELFF. Full variable domain (outside the CDR3, taken from reference TRBV28 and TRBJ2-2): DVKVTQSSRYLVKRTGEKVFLECVQDMDHENMFWYRQDPGLGLRLIYFSYDVKMKEKGDIPEGYSVSREKKERFSLILESASTNQTSMYLCASSFRPNTGELFFGEGSRLTVL.

V and J are TRBV7-9 and TRBJ2-4; weak D call: TRBD2 (5 bases). CDR3 size: 13 residues. The ends were cut back, 1 base at V and 5 bases at J, with 6 bases in the middle. CDR1 and CDR2 (germline): SEHNR, FQNEAQ (reference sequence). The chain's CDR3 is CASSLVGENIQYF. CDR3 in DNA: TGTGCCAGCAGCTTAGTCGGGGAAAACATTCAGTACTTC.

This chain connects TRBV18 to TRBJ1-2, with 9 nucleotides matching TRBD1. V lost 3 bases and J lost 2; bases outside the gene matches: 1. Per germline, CDR1 KGHSH and CDR2 LQKENI. The CDR3 is made up of 14 amino acids. This chain's CDR3 is CASSPGTGNYGYTF. As DNA, the CDR3 is TGTGCCAGCTCACCGGGGACAGGGAACTATGGCTACACCTTC.